These 20 T cell receptor beta chains share one sample of origin, sequenced in a study of blood T cell repertoires in COVID-19. Measured with immunoSEQ multiplex PCR; TCRdb has only the in-frame clones, and not every one. This table has 440,000 or so clones, 89% appearing once. Sequenced sample: peripheral blood. These receptors were collected from a middle-aged woman with COVID-19, enrolled during active disease.

The chain is built from TRBV28 and TRBJ1-6; TRBD1 matches at 8 bases. CDR3 length: 14 residues. V lost 2 bases and J lost 11; bases outside the gene matches: 5. Germline CDR1 and CDR2: MDHEN and SYDVKM. This chain's CDR3 is CASSLDRGSTPLHF. In DNA form, the CDR3 reads TGTGCCAGCAGTTTAGACAGGGGATCGACACCCCTCCACTTT.

This clone appeared a single time. The chain links TRBV20-1 to TRBJ1-2; D gene unclear. Germline V gene lookup returns CDR1 DFQATT and CDR2 SNEGSKA (reference sequence). The CDR3 has 11 residues. The V end lost 6 bases, the J end lost 3 bases, and 8 bases lay between the germline ends. CDR3 DNA sequence: TGCAGTGCGGAGAAGGACTATGGCTACACCTTC. Translated: CSAEKDYGYTF.

The chain couples TRBV6-5 to TRBJ1-1; 8 bases line up with TRBD1. The CDR3 sequence is 15 residues long. Trimming at V came to 2 bases and at J to 5 bases, leaving 7 bases not matched to a gene. CDR1 is MNHEY and CDR2 is SVGAGI in the germline V gene. The CDR3 reads CASSYLQGAGTEAFF. Here the CDR3 DNA reads TGTGCCAGCAGTTACCTGCAGGGGGCGGGAACTGAAGCTTTCTTT.

The CDR3 loop is CASSLDLTSGRSYEQYF. For the CDR3, the DNA is TGTGCCAGCAGCTTGGACCTAACTAGCGGCAGGTCCTACGAGCAGTACTTC. The chain carries TRBV5-6 and TRBJ2-7; 8 nucleotides align to TRBD2. Germline CDR1 reads SGHDT; CDR2 reads YYEEEE. The CDR3 is 17 amino acids. With V trimmed by 0 bases and J by 1 base, 9 bases remained unmatched.

This chain uses TRBV5-1 with TRBJ2-6; no clear D. The CDR3 length is 16 residues. CDR1 and CDR2 from the germline V gene are SGHRS and YFSETQ. With 0 bases removed from V and 0 bases from J, the gap between germline ends came to 7 bases. This CDR3 reads CASSLGAGSGANVLTF. For the CDR3, the DNA is TGCGCCAGCAGCTTGGGGGCCGGCTCTGGGGCCAACGTCCTGACTTTC.

The chain carries TRBV11-3 and TRBJ1-5, with a tentative D call TRBD1 (6 bases). This CDR3 is 17 amino acids long. V was pared by 3 bases and J by 0 bases, with 15 bases between. Germline V lookup: CDR1 SGHNT, CDR2 YENEEA. CDR3 bases: TGTGCCAGCAGCTTGGCGGACAGATATTATAGCAATCAGCCCCAGCATTTT. It is translated as CASSLADRYYSNQPQHF.

The rearrangement uses TRBV5-6 and TRBJ2-5; 9 bases fit TRBD2. The CDR3 length is 15 residues. V lost 0 bases to trimming and J lost 2 bases; unmatched junction nucleotides: 2. Germline values: CDR1 SGHDT, CDR2 YYEEEE. This CDR3 is CASSLALAGQETQYF. The CDR3 DNA sequence: TGTGCCAGCAGCTTGGCCCTAGCGGGGCAAGAGACCCAGTACTTC.

The chain couples TRBV6-2 or TRBV6-3 to TRBJ1-5; TRBD1 aligns across 8 bases. This CDR3 comprises 15 residues. Germline CDR1 is MNHEY and CDR2 is SVGEGT. Germline trimming cut 5 bases from V and 2 bases from J; bases unmatched to any gene: 5. The chain's CDR3 is CASSGQGRGNQPQHF. Written as DNA, the CDR3 is TGTGCCAGCAGTGGACAGGGCCGGGGCAATCAGCCCCAGCATTTT.

The V gene is TRBV7-9, the J gene TRBJ2-3, with D perhaps matching TRBD2 (5 bases). The CDR3 contains 15 residues. The germline CDR1 and CDR2 sequences are SEHNR and FQNEAQ (reference sequence). Trimming shortened V by 5 bases and J by 0 bases, and 12 bases separated the two germline ends. This CDR3 is CASSGSAASTDTQYF. As DNA, the CDR3 is TGTGCCAGCAGCGGATCAGCGGCAAGCACAGATACGCAGTATTTT.

V is TRBV19 and J is TRBJ1-4, with 10 positions matching TRBD1. CDR1 and CDR2 from the germline V gene are LNHDA and SQIVND (reference sequence). Losses at the gene ends were 5 bases for V and 5 bases for J; bases not matched to a gene: 2. The CDR3 runs to 14 residues. The CDR3 bases are TGTGCCAGTAGTCGGACAGGGGGGAATGAAAAACTGTTTTTT. This sequence encodes CASSRTGGNEKLFF.

This rearrangement joins TRBV28 to TRBJ2-2; weak D call: TRBD1 (5 bases). The V end was cut by 7 bases, the J end by 5 bases, with 20 bases between. Looked up from germline, CDR1 is MDHEN and CDR2 is SYDVKM. This CDR3 is 16 amino acids long. CDR3 bases: TGTGCCAGCACCTCACTATCTCAGGGTCGGACCGGGGAGCTGTTTTTT. The encoded protein is CASTSLSQGRTGELFF.

V gene TRBV6-4 combines with J gene TRBJ2-1; tentatively, D is TRBD2 (5 bases). CDR1 MRHNA and CDR2 SNTAGT come from the germline V gene. Trimming cost V 2 bases and J 10 bases, with 21 bases left between them. The CDR3 loop spans 16 amino acids. In DNA, the CDR3 is TGTGCCAGCAGTGACCTTCTTTCTAGCATTCCTCGCGAGCAGTTCTTC. The encoded protein is CASSDLLSSIPREQFF.

The chain recombines TRBV7-2 with TRBJ2-5; 15 bases align to TRBD2. This CDR3 has 18 amino acids. After removal of 3 bases from V and 3 bases from J, the junction contained 8 bases not matched to a gene. CDR1 is SGHTA, CDR2 FQGNSA, per germline. CDR3 protein: CASSLGLAGGGTEETQYF. The CDR3 DNA sequence: TGTGCCAGCAGCTTGGGACTAGCGGGGGGTGGTACGGAAGAGACCCAGTACTTC.

This chain links TRBV7-8 with TRBJ1-5, with 8 bases aligning to TRBD1. Germline CDR1 SGHVS, CDR2 FQNEAQ. The CDR3 spans 18 residues. With 3 bases clipped from V and 1 base from J, the junction kept 11 bases outside the gene matches. The CDR3 sequence is CASSLDDRGVFSNQPQHF. The CDR3 DNA reads as TGTGCCAGCAGCTTGGATGACAGGGGAGTTTTCAGCAATCAGCCCCAGCATTTT.

In DNA form, the CDR3 reads TGTGCCAGCAGCCAAGCCCCGGGACTAGCGGGTCTAGATACGCAGTATTTT. Protein: CASSQAPGLAGLDTQYF. V gene TRBV4-2 combines with J gene TRBJ2-3; TRBD2 agrees at 12 bases. Germline CDR1 is LGHNA and CDR2 is YNFKEQ. Trimming removed 1 base from V and 5 bases from J; junction bases left unmatched: 7. The CDR3 consists of 17 residues.

V gene TRBV27 combines with J gene TRBJ2-7; 7 bases are shared with TRBD1. The germline CDR1 and CDR2 sequences are MNHEY and SMNVEV (reference sequence). CDR3 length equals 15 residues. With 6 bases clipped from V and 6 bases from J, the junction kept 14 bases outside the gene matches. CDR3 nucleotides: TGTGCCAGCAGCTTGGGCCGGGCGAGGGGGCTCGAGCAGTACTTC. Translated, it gives CASSLGRARGLEQYF.

This chain links TRBV29-1 with TRBJ1-2; perhaps TRBD1 as D (5 bases). Trimming shortened V by 7 bases and J by 8 bases, and 23 bases separated the two germline ends. CDR3 length equals 14 residues. Germline V gene lookup returns CDR1 SQVTM and CDR2 ANQGSEA. DNA of the CDR3: TGCAGCGCTGTCCAACCGACAGTTTATGGGGGCTACACCTTC. It yields the protein CSAVQPTVYGGYTF.

The J gene is TRBJ1-5, the V gene TRBV27; the match to TRBD1 covers 9 bases. The CDR3 spans 16 residues. V shed 6 bases and J 5 bases; nucleotides not matched to a gene: 11. Germline V gene lookup returns CDR1 MNHEY and CDR2 SMNVEV (reference sequence). In DNA form, the CDR3 reads TGTGCCAGCAGCTGGGGTCGGGGACAGGGCTATCAGCCCCAGCATTTT. This codes for CASSWGRGQGYQPQHF.

The J gene is TRBJ1-1, the V gene TRBV7-8; 8 bases fit TRBD1. V lost 6 bases, J lost 5 bases, and 8 bases stayed unmatched. The length of the CDR3 is 14 residues. The germline gives CDR1 SGHVS, CDR2 FQNEAQ. CDR3 sequence: CASSSGQAATEAFF. The CDR3 nucleotides read TGTGCCAGCAGTTCGGGACAGGCGGCGACTGAAGCTTTCTTT.

CDR3 sequence reads: CASSRDSPGLTNSPLHF. DNA for the CDR3: TGCGCCAGCAGCCGCGACTCACCGGGATTAACCAATTCACCCCTCCACTTT. The chain employs TRBV4-3 and TRBJ1-6; D not certain. Germline CDR1 reads LGHNA; CDR2 reads YSLEER. With 4 bases removed from V and 7 bases from J, the gap between germline ends came to 20 bases. The CDR3 extends over 17 amino acids.